The rows below give T cell receptor beta chains drawn from one sample of a study of control samples from healthy donors and cancer patients. Assay: immunoSEQ multiplex PCR; the TCRdb copy retains only in-frame clones and omits some. The sample shows more than 95,000 clones, approximately 90% of them seen only once. Material for sequencing was blood. The receptors were sampled from a woman between 65 and 79 years old in good health. The CDR3 runs from the conserved cysteine through the conserved F or W. Each record gives: CDR3 protein, CDR3 DNA, V gene, D gene, clone size, CDR3 length, J gene. The D gene is left open where the match is weak. Not all rows give a size; the values are once, few, many and, for expanded clones, a class.

CDR3aa: CASSYLVGELFF
CDR3nt: TGTGCCAGCAGTTATTTAGTCGGGGAGCTGTTTTTT
v_gene: TRBV6-6
d_gene: NA
abundance: NA
len: 12
j_gene: TRBJ2-2

CDR3aa: CSVGIRAGGGEQFF
CDR3nt: TGCAGCGTTGGGATTCGAGCGGGGGGAGGTGAGCAGTTCTTC
v_gene: TRBV29-1
d_gene: TRBD2
abundance: NA
len: 14
j_gene: TRBJ2-1

CDR3aa: CATSAAGASYNEQFF
CDR3nt: TGTGCCACCAGTGCGGCGGGGGCGTCCTACAATGAGCAGTTCTTC
v_gene: TRBV24-1
d_gene: NA
abundance: NA
len: 15
j_gene: TRBJ2-1

CDR3aa: CASRGGNTIYF
CDR3nt: TGTGCCAGCCGCGGTGGAAACACCATATATTTT
v_gene: TRBV12-3/TRBV12-4
d_gene: NA
abundance: NA
len: 11
j_gene: TRBJ1-3

CDR3aa: CASSLDGWADEKLFF
CDR3nt: TGTGCCAGCAGCTTAGACGGTTGGGCTGATGAAAAACTGTTTTTT
v_gene: TRBV7-9
d_gene: NA
abundance: few
len: 15
j_gene: TRBJ1-4

CDR3aa: CASSSGYNEQFF
CDR3nt: TGTGCCAGCAGTTCTGGGTACAATGAGCAGTTCTTC
v_gene: TRBV6-5
d_gene: NA
abundance: NA
len: 12
j_gene: TRBJ2-1

CDR3aa: CASSPDSQVQPQHF
CDR3nt: TGTGCCAGCAGCCCGGATTCTCAGGTTCAGCCCCAGCATTTT
v_gene: TRBV6-2/TRBV6-3
d_gene: NA
abundance: NA
len: 14
j_gene: TRBJ1-5

CDR3aa: CASSWGQGGSYGYTF
CDR3nt: TGCGCCAGCAGCTGGGGACAGGGTGGGAGCTATGGCTACACCTTC
v_gene: TRBV5-1
d_gene: TRBD1
abundance: NA
len: 15
j_gene: TRBJ1-2

CDR3aa: CATPRGGRTEAFF
CDR3nt: TGTGCCACCCCCAGAGGGGGGCGGACAGAAGCTTTCTTT
v_gene: TRBV2
d_gene: NA
abundance: NA
len: 13
j_gene: TRBJ1-1

CDR3aa: CASSEGWTGELFF
CDR3nt: TGTGCCAGCAGTGAAGGGTGGACCGGGGAGCTGTTTTTT
v_gene: TRBV2
d_gene: NA
abundance: NA
len: 13
j_gene: TRBJ2-2

CDR3aa: CASGERRGNIQYF
CDR3nt: TGCGCCAGCGGGGAGAGGCGGGGAAACATTCAGTACTTC
v_gene: TRBV10-2
d_gene: NA
abundance: few
len: 13
j_gene: TRBJ2-4

CDR3aa: CASSMGVYEQYF
CDR3nt: TGTGCCAGCAGCATGGGAGTTTACGAGCAGTACTTC
v_gene: TRBV7-8
d_gene: NA
abundance: NA
len: 12
j_gene: TRBJ2-7

CDR3aa: CASSPPRTRGGNTIYF
CDR3nt: TGTGCCAGCAGCCCACCACGGACGCGGGGTGGAAACACCATATATTTT
v_gene: TRBV6-2/TRBV6-3
d_gene: NA
abundance: NA
len: 16
j_gene: TRBJ1-3

CDR3aa: CASSSGGTYEQYF
CDR3nt: TGTGCCAGCAGCTCCGGGGGGACCTACGAGCAGTACTTC
v_gene: TRBV5-6
d_gene: TRBD2
abundance: NA
len: 13
j_gene: TRBJ2-7

CDR3aa: CASSRRYQTGRTEAFF
CDR3nt: TGTGCCAGCAGCCGACGATACCAGACAGGGAGGACTGAAGCTTTCTTT
v_gene: TRBV14
d_gene: TRBD1
abundance: NA
len: 16
j_gene: TRBJ1-1

CDR3aa: CASSLGRTGELFF
CDR3nt: TGCGCCAGCAGCTTAGGGCGGACCGGGGAGCTGTTTTTT
v_gene: TRBV10-1
d_gene: NA
abundance: NA
len: 13
j_gene: TRBJ2-2

CDR3aa: CASSTTPGGTEAFF
CDR3nt: TGTGCCAGCAGCACGACACCCGGGGGGACTGAAGCTTTCTTT
v_gene: TRBV7-3
d_gene: NA
abundance: NA
len: 14
j_gene: TRBJ1-1

CDR3aa: CATSRAQKYSNQPQHF
CDR3nt: TGTGCCACCAGCAGAGCACAGAAATATAGCAATCAGCCCCAGCATTTT
v_gene: TRBV15
d_gene: NA
abundance: NA
len: 16
j_gene: TRBJ1-5

CDR3aa: CASSPVGGGSTEAFF
CDR3nt: TGTGCCAGCAGCCCTGTAGGGGGAGGTAGCACTGAAGCTTTCTTT
v_gene: TRBV7-3
d_gene: NA
abundance: NA
len: 15
j_gene: TRBJ1-1

CDR3aa: CASSLQGSGDIQYF
CDR3nt: TGTGCCAGCAGCCTTCAGGGGAGTGGGGACATTCAGTACTTC
v_gene: TRBV7-2
d_gene: NA
abundance: NA
len: 14
j_gene: TRBJ2-4

CDR3aa: CATATNEQFF
CDR3nt: TGTGCCACCGCCACAAATGAGCAGTTCTTC
v_gene: TRBV25-1
d_gene: NA
abundance: few
len: 10
j_gene: TRBJ2-1

CDR3aa: CASSYSGAYEQYF
CDR3nt: TGTGCCAGCAGTTATTCGGGGGCCTACGAGCAGTACTTC
v_gene: TRBV6-2/TRBV6-3
d_gene: NA
abundance: NA
len: 13
j_gene: TRBJ2-7

CDR3aa: CASSPGQNTEAFF
CDR3nt: TGTGCCAGCTCACCCGGCCAGAACACTGAAGCTTTCTTT
v_gene: TRBV18
d_gene: NA
abundance: NA
len: 13
j_gene: TRBJ1-1

CDR3aa: CASSESWGTRNEQYF
CDR3nt: TGTGCCAGCAGTGAATCCTGGGGGACTCGCAACGAGCAGTACTTC
v_gene: TRBV2
d_gene: NA
abundance: once
len: 15
j_gene: TRBJ2-7

CDR3aa: CASSHSRGDGQETQYF
CDR3nt: TGTGCCAGCAGCCACAGCAGGGGGGATGGGCAAGAGACCCAGTACTTC
v_gene: TRBV3-1/TRBV3-2
d_gene: NA
abundance: NA
len: 16
j_gene: TRBJ2-5

CDR3aa: CASSPGTGGDQPQHF
CDR3nt: TGTGCCAGCAGTCCCGGGACAGGGGGCGATCAGCCCCAGCATTTT
v_gene: TRBV27
d_gene: TRBD1
abundance: NA
len: 15
j_gene: TRBJ1-5

CDR3aa: CAISESTEGGEQFF
CDR3nt: TGTGCCATCAGTGAGTCGACGGAGGGGGGTGAGCAGTTCTTC
v_gene: TRBV10-3
d_gene: NA
abundance: NA
len: 14
j_gene: TRBJ2-1

CDR3aa: CASGGLGGSLTDTQYF
CDR3nt: TGCGCCAGCGGGGGACTAGGAGGTTCGCTGACAGATACGCAGTATTTT
v_gene: TRBV5-1
d_gene: TRBD2
abundance: few
len: 16
j_gene: TRBJ2-3

CDR3aa: CASSPGQAYGYTF
CDR3nt: TGTGCCAGCTCACCGGGACAGGCCTATGGCTACACCTTC
v_gene: TRBV18
d_gene: TRBD1
abundance: NA
len: 13
j_gene: TRBJ1-2

CDR3aa: CASSPHRLAGGPRRGETQYF
CDR3nt: TGTGCCAGCAGTCCCCACCGACTAGCGGGGGGGCCGCGAAGGGGGGAGACCCAGTACTTC
v_gene: TRBV6-6
d_gene: TRBD2
abundance: NA
len: 20
j_gene: TRBJ2-5

CDR3aa: CASSPPHLNTEAFF
CDR3nt: TGTGCCAGCAGCCCGCCCCACCTGAACACTGAAGCTTTCTTT
v_gene: TRBV5-5
d_gene: NA
abundance: NA
len: 14
j_gene: TRBJ1-1

CDR3aa: CASSQGQVYGYTF
CDR3nt: TGTGCCAGCAGCCAGGGACAGGTCTATGGCTACACCTTC
v_gene: TRBV7-2
d_gene: TRBD1
abundance: NA
len: 13
j_gene: TRBJ1-2

CDR3aa: CASSFRSGTGILKGAEQYF
CDR3nt: TGTGCCAGCAGCTTCCGCTCCGGGACAGGGATCCTTAAGGGGGCCGAGCAGTACTTC
v_gene: TRBV7-2
d_gene: TRBD1
abundance: NA
len: 19
j_gene: TRBJ2-7

CDR3aa: CASSYKRGGGTGELFF
CDR3nt: TGTGCCAGCAGCTACAAGCGGGGGGGCGGCACCGGGGAGCTGTTTTTT
v_gene: TRBV11-2
d_gene: TRBD2
abundance: once
len: 16
j_gene: TRBJ2-2

CDR3aa: CASSPGGGPTGAQYF
CDR3nt: TGTGCCAGCTCACCCGGCGGGGGCCCGACCGGGGCCCAGTACTTC
v_gene: TRBV18
d_gene: NA
abundance: NA
len: 15
j_gene: TRBJ2-5

CDR3aa: CAISGDIYFYTF
CDR3nt: TGTGCCATCAGTGGCGACATATATTTCTACACCTTC
v_gene: TRBV10-3
d_gene: NA
abundance: once
len: 12
j_gene: TRBJ1-2

CDR3aa: CASSAPGVGNQPQHF
CDR3nt: TGTGCCAGCAGTGCCCCAGGGGTTGGCAATCAGCCCCAGCATTTT
v_gene: TRBV2
d_gene: NA
abundance: few
len: 15
j_gene: TRBJ1-5

CDR3aa: CASSLAPGGSTDTQYF
CDR3nt: TGTGCCAGCAGCTTAGCGCCAGGCGGTAGCACAGATACGCAGTATTTT
v_gene: TRBV7-2
d_gene: NA
abundance: NA
len: 16
j_gene: TRBJ2-3

CDR3aa: CASKLTSSNTGELFF
CDR3nt: TGTGCCAGCAAGCTTACTAGTTCCAACACCGGGGAGCTGTTTTTT
v_gene: TRBV7-2
d_gene: NA
abundance: NA
len: 15
j_gene: TRBJ2-2

CDR3aa: CASDRSGGGNTIYF
CDR3nt: TGTGCCAGTGATCGGTCTGGCGGGGGAAACACCATATATTTT
v_gene: TRBV19
d_gene: NA
abundance: once
len: 14
j_gene: TRBJ1-3

CDR3aa: CASSQLGPTEAFF
CDR3nt: TGTGCCAGCAGCCAACTTGGGCCCACTGAAGCTTTCTTT
v_gene: TRBV3-1/TRBV3-2
d_gene: NA
abundance: NA
len: 13
j_gene: TRBJ1-1

CDR3aa: CASAMCKITQHF
CDR3nt: TGTGCCAGCGCCATGTGCAAAATCACCCAGCATTTT
v_gene: TRBV21-1
d_gene: NA
abundance: NA
len: 12
j_gene: TRBJ1-5

CDR3aa: CASSEYGGAANEQYF
CDR3nt: TGTGCCAGCAGTGAATACGGAGGGGCTGCAAACGAGCAGTACTTC
v_gene: TRBV25-1
d_gene: NA
abundance: once
len: 15
j_gene: TRBJ2-7

CDR3aa: CASSLAYRGATDTQYF
CDR3nt: TGCGCCAGCAGCTTGGCCTACAGGGGGGCAACAGATACGCAGTATTTT
v_gene: TRBV5-1
d_gene: TRBD1
abundance: NA
len: 16
j_gene: TRBJ2-3

CDR3aa: CASSPTGEGNQPQHF
CDR3nt: TGTGCCAGCAGCCCAACAGGGGAAGGCAATCAGCCCCAGCATTTT
v_gene: TRBV7-6
d_gene: TRBD1
abundance: NA
len: 15
j_gene: TRBJ1-5

CDR3aa: CASSISGGDSPLHF
CDR3nt: TGTGCCAGTAGTATAAGCGGGGGGGATTCACCCCTCCACTTT
v_gene: TRBV19
d_gene: NA
abundance: NA
len: 14
j_gene: TRBJ1-6

CDR3aa: CASSQDSGYRPSYEQYF
CDR3nt: TGTGCCAGCAGCCAAGATAGCGGCTACCGACCTTCCTACGAGCAGTACTTC
v_gene: TRBV4-2
d_gene: NA
abundance: few
len: 17
j_gene: TRBJ2-7

CDR3aa: CASCLEENSPLHF
CDR3nt: TGTGCCAGCTGTTTGGAGGAAAATTCACCCCTCCACTTT
v_gene: TRBV11-1
d_gene: NA
abundance: NA
len: 13
j_gene: TRBJ1-6

CDR3aa: CATTSMRAHVGTGELFF
CDR3nt: TGTGCCACCACCAGCATGCGGGCCCACGTTGGCACCGGGGAGCTGTTTTTT
v_gene: TRBV25-1
d_gene: NA
abundance: NA
len: 17
j_gene: TRBJ2-2

CDR3aa: CASSESPGDRGALGYGYTF
CDR3nt: TGTGCCAGCAGTGAATCGCCGGGGGACAGGGGGGCCCTAGGCTATGGCTACACCTTC
v_gene: TRBV6-1
d_gene: TRBD1
abundance: NA
len: 19
j_gene: TRBJ1-2

CDR3aa: CASSQDPGPNYGYTF
CDR3nt: TGCGCCAGCAGCCAAGATCCAGGGCCAAATTATGGCTACACCTTC
v_gene: TRBV4-3
d_gene: NA
abundance: NA
len: 15
j_gene: TRBJ1-2

CDR3aa: CASSPRTSRDNEQFF
CDR3nt: TGTGCCAGCAGCCCGAGGACTAGCAGAGACAATGAGCAGTTCTTC
v_gene: TRBV7-3
d_gene: TRBD2
abundance: NA
len: 15
j_gene: TRBJ2-1

CDR3aa: CASSPEAGGRQETQYF
CDR3nt: TGTGCCAGCAGCCCGGAAGCGGGGGGGCGTCAAGAGACCCAGTACTTC
v_gene: TRBV5-4
d_gene: TRBD2
abundance: NA
len: 16
j_gene: TRBJ2-5

CDR3aa: CASRTSPGALSYNEQFF
CDR3nt: TGTGCCAGCAGAACCAGCCCAGGGGCCCTCTCCTACAATGAGCAGTTCTTC
v_gene: TRBV27
d_gene: NA
abundance: NA
len: 17
j_gene: TRBJ2-1

CDR3aa: CASSTNPHKAFF
CDR3nt: TGTGCCAGTAGTACGAACCCCCACAAAGCTTTCTTT
v_gene: TRBV19
d_gene: NA
abundance: NA
len: 12
j_gene: TRBJ1-1

CDR3aa: CASSVNTGPGPNEQFF
CDR3nt: TGTGCCAGCAGCGTAAACACAGGCCCGGGGCCCAATGAGCAGTTCTTC
v_gene: TRBV9
d_gene: NA
abundance: NA
len: 16
j_gene: TRBJ2-1

CDR3aa: CASSQQGAFNQPQHF
CDR3nt: TGTGCCAGCAGCCAACAGGGGGCCTTTAATCAGCCCCAGCATTTT
v_gene: TRBV7-2
d_gene: TRBD1
abundance: NA
len: 15
j_gene: TRBJ1-5

CDR3aa: CASSPTGAYGYTF
CDR3nt: TGTGCCAGCAGCCCAACAGGGGCCTATGGCTACACCTTC
v_gene: TRBV7-9
d_gene: TRBD1
abundance: NA
len: 13
j_gene: TRBJ1-2